This TCR beta chain was obtained from a study of blood T cells in healthy people across ages. Study-wide results and limits: Those diversity estimates obtained from one million T cells were thought to be underestimates.

A note on this clonotype: The antigen is unknown.

Primers used in a second PCR of roughly 6 to 12 cycles were a sample-barcoded 5' primer and a J-beta primer mix. TCRdb ran MiXCR on the 5' RACE reads and lists one entry per CDR3 protein. The table has around 1,900,000 distinct CDR3 sequences, about 39% seen once. The germline gives CDR1 SNHLY, CDR2 FYNNEI. The CDR3 sequence is 15 residues long. V was cut by 3 bases and J by 1 base, with 12 bases left in between. Healthy Russian Caucasian donors spanned ages about 6 to 100 years. The specimen was blood. This receptor was obtained from a human donor in good health. The chain is built from TRBV2 and TRBJ1-2; D call uncertain. For the CDR3, the DNA is TGTGCCAGCAGTGAGGGTAGGACGGATAACTATGGCTACACCTTC. It translates to CASSEGRTDNYGYTF. The variable domain in full, completed from reference TRBV2 and TRBJ1-2, reads EPEVTQTPSHQVTQMGQEVILRCVPISNHLYFYWYRQILGQKVEFLVSFYNNEISEKSEIFDDQFSVERPDGSNFTLKIRSTKLEDSAMYFCASSEGRTDNYGYTFGSGTRLTVV.